This paragraph covers one T cell receptor (beta chain) sequence. As handled by the study authors: For nucleated cells, counts were estimated from reference gene primer amplification. Measured with immunoSEQ multiplex PCR; TCRdb has only the in-frame clones, and not every one. V, J and clone size derive from that table, while D and trimming were established from the DNA sequence. The sample records about 120,000 clones, 70% to 85% being singletons. This specimen comes from a study of blood T cell repertoires in COVID-19. Overall study: Italy, Spain and the United States were the sources of the convalescent and acute COVID-19 samples.

V lost 8 bases, J lost 4 bases, and 9 bases lay in between. Germline V gene sequence: CDR1 MGHDK, CDR2 SYGVNS. The CDR3 spans 13 residues. The sample comprised peripheral blood. The sequence derives from a woman aged 65 to 85 with acute or convalescent COVID-19. The V gene is TRBV25-1, the J gene TRBJ1-6; a weak D match, TRBD1 (6 bases). The CDR3 sequence is CASSGQYNSPLHF. CDR3 coding DNA: TGTGCCAGCTCTGGACAGTATAATTCACCCCTCCACTTT.